This T cell receptor (beta chain) was captured by sequencing in a study of cytomegalovirus exposure and HLA in healthy donors. 13 Jbeta primers and 60 Vbeta primers were used for the PCR. The table came from immunoSEQ multiplex PCR; TCRdb's copy has only in-frame clones and leaves some out. The sample shows under 200,000 clones, 82% of them seen only once. Trimming took 4 bases from V and 0 from J; bases not matched to a gene: 2. CDR3 length equals 14 residues. The V gene's germline CDR1 is SQVTM and CDR2 ANQGSEA. The sample comprised PBMCs. This sequence was found in a girl under 18 in good health and CMV-seropositive. The genes are TRBV29-1 and TRBJ1-1; 10 bases agree with TRBD1. The chain's CDR3 is CSVAGQGMNTEAFF. CDR3 bases: TGCAGCGTTGCGGGACAGGGGATGAACACTGAAGCTTTCTTT.